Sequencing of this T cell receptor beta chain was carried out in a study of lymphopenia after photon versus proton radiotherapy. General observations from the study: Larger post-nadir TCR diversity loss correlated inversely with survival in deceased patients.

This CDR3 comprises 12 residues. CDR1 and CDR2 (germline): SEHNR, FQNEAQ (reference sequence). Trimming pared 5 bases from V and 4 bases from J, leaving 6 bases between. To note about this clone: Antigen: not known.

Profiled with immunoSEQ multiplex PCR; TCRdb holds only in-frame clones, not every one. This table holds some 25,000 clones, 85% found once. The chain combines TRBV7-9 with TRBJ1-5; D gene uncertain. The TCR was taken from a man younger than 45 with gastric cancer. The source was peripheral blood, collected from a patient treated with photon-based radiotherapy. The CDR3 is CASSPVNQPQHF. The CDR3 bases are TGTGCCAGCAGCCCGGTTAATCAGCCCCAGCATTTT.